These 17 T cell receptor beta chains were all obtained from the same sample, sequenced in a study of cytomegalovirus exposure and HLA in healthy donors. Both 60 Vbeta primers and 13 Jbeta primers went into the PCR. Profiling relied on immunoSEQ multiplex PCR, and the TCRdb table lists in-frame clones only, not all of them. The sample consists of about 140,000 clones, roughly 80% of them appearing once. The sequencing input was PBMCs. These receptors all stem from a man aged 35-49 years in good health and CMV-seropositive.

The J gene is TRBJ2-5, the V gene TRBV6-1; 10 bases are shared with TRBD1. Trimming removed 6 bases from V and 5 bases from J; junction bases left unmatched: 3. The CDR3 has 13 amino acids. The germline CDR1 and CDR2 sequences are MNHNS and SASEGT. The CDR3 protein is CASRRQGAETQYF. CDR3 sequence (DNA): TGTGCCAGCAGGAGACAGGGGGCGGAGACCCAGTACTTC.

This clone was seen at least ten times. The chain recombines TRBV5-5 with TRBJ1-6; D is undetermined. V was pared by 5 bases and J by 4 bases, with 7 bases between. Germline values: CDR1 SGHKS, CDR2 YYEKEE (reference sequence). CDR3 length: 13 residues. This CDR3 is CASSSGYNSPLHF. The CDR3 bases are TGTGCCAGCAGTTCGGGATATAATTCACCCCTCCACTTT.

The CDR3: CASSLGRTNTEAFF. DNA of the CDR3: TGTGCCAGCAGCTTGGGCAGGACTAACACTGAAGCTTTCTTT. The V call is TRBV5-4, the J call TRBJ1-1; D not certain. Germline V gene sequence: CDR1 SGHNT, CDR2 YYREEE (reference sequence). This CDR3 spans 14 amino acids. Trimming stripped 0 bases from V and 2 bases from J, with 8 bases between.

The V and J genes are TRBV2 and TRBJ1-6; TRBD1 aligns across 8 bases. V lost 3 bases and J lost 7; bases outside the gene matches: 5. CDR3 length: 15 amino acids. Germline V CDR1 and CDR2: SNHLY, FYNNEI. CDR3 DNA sequence: TGTGCCAGCAGTGAGGACAGGGTAGGCAATTCACCCCTCCACTTT. Translated, it gives CASSEDRVGNSPLHF.

The V gene is TRBV5-4, the J gene TRBJ2-1; 8 bases line up with TRBD2. Germline V lookup: CDR1 SGHNT, CDR2 YYREEE (reference sequence). After removal of 2 bases from V and 3 bases from J, the junction contained 4 bases not matched to a gene. The CDR3 has 15 amino acids. The CDR3 region has the DNA TGTGCCAGCAGCTTCGGGGGGGCCCTCTACAATGAGCAGTTCTTC. It codes for CASSFGGALYNEQFF.

V usage is TRBV25-1 and J usage is TRBJ1-1; D possibly corresponds to TRBD1 (5 bases). This CDR3 has 15 residues. In germline, CDR1 is MGHDK, CDR2 SYGVNS. V was cut by 8 bases and J by 3 bases, with 19 bases left in between. The CDR3: CASSNFDRAHTEAFF. DNA for the CDR3: TGTGCCAGCTCAAACTTCGACAGAGCCCACACTGAAGCTTTCTTT.

The V call is TRBV10-3, the J call TRBJ2-1; 7 bases are a match to TRBD2. The CDR3 covers 17 residues. Germline trimming cut 5 bases from V and 0 bases from J; bases unmatched to any gene: 10. Per germline, CDR1 ENHRY and CDR2 SYGVKD. CDR3 sequence (DNA): TGTGCCATCAGTCTTCTAGCGGCCACGAGCTCCTACAATGAGCAGTTCTTC. This codes for CAISLLAATSSYNEQFF.

The chain recombines TRBV2 with TRBJ2-5; D uncertain. CDR3 size: 14 residues. Trimming left V 4 bases short and J 1 base short, with 10 bases between. Per the germline V gene, CDR1 is SNHLY and CDR2 is FYNNEI. The CDR3 spells CASSVRQTQETQYF. CDR3 in DNA: TGTGCCAGCAGTGTGAGGCAAACCCAAGAGACCCAGTACTTC.

The V and J genes are TRBV7-9 and TRBJ1-2; tentative D call: TRBD1 (5 bases). CDR1 is SEHNR and CDR2 is FQNEAQ in the germline V gene (reference sequence). Trimming shortened V by 7 bases and J by 4 bases, and 13 bases separated the two germline ends. The CDR3 has 13 residues. CDR3 DNA: TGTGCCAGCACCCCCGGGGGTGCCTATGGCTACACCTTC. Its protein is CASTPGGAYGYTF.

The V and J genes are TRBV19 and TRBJ1-2; D uncertain. This CDR3 region has 13 residues. CDR1 is LNHDA, CDR2 SQIVND, per germline (reference sequence). The V gene lost 4 bases and the J gene lost 4 bases, with 10 bases spanning the gap. CDR3 amino acids: CASSSEDFYGYTF. CDR3 coding DNA: TGTGCCAGTAGTAGCGAGGATTTCTATGGCTACACCTTC.

The chain is built from TRBV29-1 and TRBJ1-2, with unresolved D. This CDR3 spans 13 amino acids. The V gene's germline CDR1 is SQVTM and CDR2 ANQGSEA. The germline V and J ends were trimmed by 0 bases and 6 bases, with 11 bases remaining between them. The CDR3 region is CSVEENAGNGYTF. The CDR3, as DNA: TGCAGCGTTGAAGAAAACGCCGGGAATGGCTACACCTTC.

This chain links TRBV11-2 with TRBJ2-7; 7 bases map to TRBD2. Germline V gene lookup returns CDR1 SGHAT and CDR2 FQNNGV. This CDR3 comprises 15 residues. V was pared by 1 base and J by 0 bases, with 3 bases of the junction left unmatched. The CDR3 DNA sequence: TGTGCCAGCAGCTTAGTTGGGGGGGGCTCCTACGAGCAGTACTTC. Amino acids: CASSLVGGGSYEQYF. Combining the CDR3 with reference TRBV11-2 and TRBJ2-7 gives the whole variable domain EAGVAQSPRYKIIEKRQSVAFWCNPISGHATLYWYQQILGQGPKLLIQFQNNGVVDDSQLPKDRFSAERLKGVDSTLKIQPAKLEDSAVYLCASSLVGGGSYEQYFGPGTRLTVT.

The V gene is TRBV25-1, the J gene TRBJ2-7, with TRBD2 as a possible D gene (6 bases). This CDR3 has 13 residues. V was pared by 6 bases and J by 2 bases, with 11 bases between. CDR1 is MGHDK, CDR2 SYGVNS, per germline. CDR3 residues: CASREGYTYEQYF. The DNA for the CDR3 is TGTGCCAGCAGGGAGGGCTACACCTACGAGCAGTACTTC.

The chain is built from TRBV5-4 and TRBJ2-7, with a tentative D call TRBD2 (6 bases). Deletions cut 0 bases from V and 3 bases from J, with 13 bases between. The CDR3 sequence is 15 residues long. Per germline, CDR1 SGHNT and CDR2 YYREEE (reference sequence). CDR3 sequence reads: CASSLAGVRSYEQYF. DNA of the CDR3: TGTGCCAGCAGCTTGGCGGGGGTGAGGAGCTACGAGCAGTACTTC.

The V call is TRBV19, the J call TRBJ1-5; D gene ambiguous. With 5 bases removed from V and 8 bases from J, the gap between germline ends came to 10 bases. The germline gives CDR1 LNHDA, CDR2 SQIVND (reference sequence). The CDR3 spans 12 residues. The CDR3 is CASSSRDEPQHF. Here the CDR3 DNA reads TGTGCCAGTAGTTCGCGGGATGAGCCCCAGCATTTT.

V is TRBV19 and J is TRBJ1-1; TRBD1 aligns across 9 bases. CDR3 length: 16 residues. The V gene's germline CDR1 is LNHDA and CDR2 SQIVND (reference sequence). The trim removed 7 bases at V and 4 bases at J, leaving 13 bases unmatched. CDR3 sequence: CASNAGTGSWVTEAFF. The CDR3 DNA follows: TGTGCCAGTAACGCCGGGACAGGGTCGTGGGTCACTGAAGCTTTCTTT.

In regard to this clone: The same CDR3 arises from other DNA sequences in this sample as well. The V call is TRBV7-9, the J call TRBJ2-7; D may be TRBD1 (5 bases). CDR3 length: 14 residues. In germline, CDR1 is SEHNR, CDR2 FQNEAQ (reference sequence). The V and J ends lost 1 base and 4 bases respectively, with 11 bases between them. The DNA for the CDR3 is TGTGCCAGCAGCTTAGTAGGGGCCCCTTACGAGCAGTACTTC. Its protein product is CASSLVGAPYEQYF.